The 15 T cell receptor beta chains reported below all come from one sample, sequenced in a study of CXCR3-negative and CXCR3-positive naive CD8 T cells. Antigens for these TCRs are unknown. 5' RACE with UMI labels generated the TRB cDNA libraries. One entry per CDR3 protein, without DNA, is what TCRdb gives after re-calling the 5' RACE reads. The ten most abundant clones cover 1.5% to 2% of a sample with 4,500 to 6,000 distinct CDR3 sequences. Regarding the study as a whole: More hydrophobic TRB CDR3s were found in CXCR3-positive naive cells than in CXCR3-negative naive cells.

Sequencing input: naive CXCR3+ CD8+ T cells from blood. Subset defined: CD45RO-CCR7+CD27+CD95- naive CD8+ T cells expressing CXCR3 (TNR3+). The receptors shown here come from a human donor in good health. Some clones in this sample may be carry-over from other donors' samples.

According to its frequency, this clonotype is medium-sized. The chain links TRBV5-1 to TRBJ1-2; the TRBD1 assignment by TCRdb is unverifiable without DNA. The CDR3 length is 15 residues. CDR1 and CDR2 from the germline V gene are SGHRS and YFSETQ. The CDR3 sequence is CASSAEGQGVYGYTF.

By frequency, this clonotype is medium-sized (0.01 to 0.1%). The J gene is TRBJ1-2, the V gene TRBV27. Germline-derived CDR1 and CDR2 are MNHEY and SMNVEV (reference sequence). The CDR3 consists of 14 residues. The CDR3 loop is CASSLFGGPNGYTF.

V and J are TRBV24-1 and TRBJ2-3; the D call of TRBD2 rests on TCRdb alone, since no DNA is present to check it. Germline V gene data show CDR1 as KGHDR and CDR2 as SFDVKD. The CDR3 covers 15 residues. The CDR3 reads CATAPSGRTTDTQYF.

V and J are TRBV15 and TRBJ2-3. Germline CDR1 reads LNHNV; CDR2 reads YYDKDF (reference sequence). CDR3 length equals 12 residues. The CDR3 sequence is CATSSTTDTQYF.

V usage is TRBV7-7 and J usage is TRBJ2-5; TCRdb lists TRBD1, though no DNA is available to test this call. Per germline, CDR1 SSHAT and CDR2 FNYEAQ (reference sequence). This CDR3 spans 14 amino acids. The CDR3 is CASSSKGQQETQYF.

The chain carries TRBV6-6 and TRBJ1-5. CDR1 MNHNY and CDR2 SVGAGI come from the germline V gene (reference sequence). The CDR3 has 14 amino acids. CDR3 loop: CASSYSEINQPQHF.

The chain uses TRBV6-5 and TRBJ1-2. This CDR3 region has 14 residues. Germline V lookup: CDR1 MNHEY, CDR2 SVGAGI. CDR3 sequence: CASRTTITNYGYTF.

The CDR3 sequence is CASSEGLAGDTGELFF. The chain links TRBV7-9 to TRBJ2-2; the D call from TCRdb, TRBD2, cannot be confirmed without DNA. Germline V gene sequence: CDR1 SEHNR, CDR2 FQNEAQ (reference sequence). The CDR3 totals 16 residues. Full variable domain (rest looked up from reference TRBV7-9 and TRBJ2-2): DTGVSQNPRHKITKRGQNVTFRCDPISEHNRLYWYRQTLGQGPEFLTYFQNEAQLEKSRLLSDRFSAERPKGSFSTLEIQRTEQGDSAMYLCASSEGLAGDTGELFFGEGSRLTVL.

The chain carries TRBV6-5 and TRBJ2-1; TCRdb calls TRBD1, which cannot be checked without DNA. The CDR3 has 13 amino acids. Looked up from germline, CDR1 is MNHEY and CDR2 is SVGAGI. The CDR3 loop reads CASSSVGGRGQFF.

The gene calls are TRBV2 and TRBJ2-7. The CDR3 is 15 amino acids. Germline V gives CDR1 SNHLY, CDR2 FYNNEI. The chain's CDR3 is CASSETPSGSYEQYF.

The V and J genes are TRBV9 and TRBJ2-2; TCRdb's D call of TRBD2 is untestable without DNA. Germline CDR1 SGDLS, CDR2 YYNGEE. The CDR3 has 15 residues. CDR3: CASSEGAGRTGELFF.

This chain's CDR3 is CASSSTEYNEQFF. The J gene is TRBJ2-1, the V gene TRBV7-6; TCRdb outputs TRBD1, but without DNA this stays unchecked. Germline values: CDR1 SGHVS, CDR2 FNYEAQ. CDR3 length: 13 amino acids.

By frequency, this clonotype is medium-sized. The CDR3 spells CASSPMEGVRNTGELFF. The chain is built from TRBV18 and TRBJ2-2; the D call of TRBD1 rests on TCRdb alone, since no DNA is present to check it. CDR3 length equals 17 residues. Germline V CDR1 and CDR2: KGHSH, LQKENI. The full variable domain, with the rest looked up from reference TRBV18 and TRBJ2-2, is NAGVMQNPRHLVRRRGQEARLRCSPMKGHSHVYWYRQLPEEGLKFMVYLQKENIIDESGMPKERFSAEFPKEGPSILRIQQVVRGDSAAYFCASSPMEGVRNTGELFFGEGSRLTVL.

This clonotype shows up as medium-sized (0.01 to 0.1%) by frequency. This chain connects TRBV2 to TRBJ1-2; TCRdb's D call, TRBD1, is unchecked because there is no DNA. The CDR3 sequence is 14 residues long. Germline V gene data show CDR1 as SNHLY and CDR2 as FYNNEI. The CDR3 loop reads CASRTPAGVYGYTF.

This clonotype is called medium-sized based on its frequency. The chain recombines TRBV27 with TRBJ2-2; TCRdb gives TRBD2 as the D gene, but with no DNA this cannot be confirmed. Germline V CDR1 and CDR2: MNHEY, SMNVEV (reference sequence). This CDR3 is built from 20 residues. CDR3 residues: CASSPQRTSGRLFDPGELFF.